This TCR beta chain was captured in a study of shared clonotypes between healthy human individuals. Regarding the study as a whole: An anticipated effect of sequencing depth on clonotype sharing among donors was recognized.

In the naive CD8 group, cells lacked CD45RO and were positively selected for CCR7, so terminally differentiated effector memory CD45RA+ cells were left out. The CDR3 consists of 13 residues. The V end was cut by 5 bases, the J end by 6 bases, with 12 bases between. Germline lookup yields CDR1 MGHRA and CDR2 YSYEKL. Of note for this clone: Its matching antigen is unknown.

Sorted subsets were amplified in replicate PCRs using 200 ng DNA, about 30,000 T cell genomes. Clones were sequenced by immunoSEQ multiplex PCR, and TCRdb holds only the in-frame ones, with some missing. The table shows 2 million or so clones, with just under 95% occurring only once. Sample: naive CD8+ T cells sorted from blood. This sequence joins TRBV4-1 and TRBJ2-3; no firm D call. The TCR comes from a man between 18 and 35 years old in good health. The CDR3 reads CASSERIYDTQYF. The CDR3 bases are TGCGCCAGCAGCGAAAGGATATATGATACGCAGTATTTT.